This T cell receptor (beta chain) was observed in a study of OX40 agonist ivuxolimab in advanced cancers. Sequencing was performed with immunoSEQ multiplex PCR; in TCRdb, only in-frame clones are kept and a portion is missing. The sample includes over 50,000 clones, roughly four fifths of them seen just once. Source: CD4+ or CD8+ T cells sorted from blood, taken in a trial of the OX40 agonist ivuxolimab. This receptor was taken from an adult with an advanced solid tumor such as melanoma, head and neck, liver or kidney cancer.

In DNA form, the CDR3 reads TGCAGTGCGACCTTTCAAGAGACCCAGTACTTC. The encoded protein is CSATFQETQYF. J is TRBJ2-5 and V is TRBV20-1, with D hard to call. The length of the CDR3 is 11 residues. Trimming took 6 bases from V and 2 from J, leaving 7 bases between them. The germline CDR1 and CDR2 sequences are DFQATT and SNEGSKA (reference sequence).